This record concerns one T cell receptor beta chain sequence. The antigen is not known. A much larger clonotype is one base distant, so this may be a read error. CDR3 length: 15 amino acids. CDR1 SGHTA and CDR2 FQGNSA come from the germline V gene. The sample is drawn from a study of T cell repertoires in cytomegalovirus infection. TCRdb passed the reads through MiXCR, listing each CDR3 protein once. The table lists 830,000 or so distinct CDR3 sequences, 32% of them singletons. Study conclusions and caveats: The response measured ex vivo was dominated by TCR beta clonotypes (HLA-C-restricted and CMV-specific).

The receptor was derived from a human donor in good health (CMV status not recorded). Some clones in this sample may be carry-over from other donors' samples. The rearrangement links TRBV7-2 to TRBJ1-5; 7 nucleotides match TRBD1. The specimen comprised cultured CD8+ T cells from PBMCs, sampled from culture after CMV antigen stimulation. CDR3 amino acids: CASSLVGQRNQLQHF. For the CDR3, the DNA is TGTGCCAGCAGCTTAGTGGGACAGCGTAATCAGCTCCAGCATTTT. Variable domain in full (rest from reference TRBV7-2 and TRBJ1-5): GAGVSQSPSNKVTEKGKDVELRCDPISGHTALYWYRQSLGQGLEFLIYFQGNSAPDKSGLPSDRFSAERTGGSVSTLTIQRTQQEDSAVYLCASSLVGQRNQLQHFGDGTRLSIL.